What follows are 2 T cell receptor beta chains derived from one specimen sequenced in a study of cytomegalovirus exposure and HLA in healthy donors. PCR involved 60 Vbeta and 13 Jbeta primers. TCRdb's table, derived via immunoSEQ multiplex PCR, lists solely in-frame clones and lacks some. The data show 95,000 to 150,000 clones, 73% seen once. Input material: PBMCs. These receptors all come from a woman in her 40s in good health and CMV-seronegative.

The chain carries TRBV29-1 and TRBJ2-1; 10 bases are shared with TRBD1. CDR1 and CDR2 (germline): SQVTM, ANQGSEA. This CDR3 has 14 residues. V lost 4 bases, J lost 3 bases, and 3 bases stayed unmatched. CDR3 residues: CSVGGTGDYNEQFF. CDR3 nucleotide sequence: TGCAGCGTTGGTGGGACAGGGGACTACAATGAGCAGTTCTTC.

The chain combines TRBV9 with TRBJ2-3; no clear D gene. The CDR3 extends over 14 amino acids. Between the trimmed V and J ends, which lost 0 bases and 2 bases, there was a span of 7 bases. Germline assignment: CDR1 SGDLS and CDR2 YYNGEE. CDR3 sequence reads: CASSVGLPTDTQYF. CDR3 sequence (DNA): TGTGCCAGCAGCGTAGGTCTTCCCACAGATACGCAGTATTTT.